Included here is one TCR beta chain sequence, with context. Its antigen is undetermined. 13 Jbeta primers and 60 Vbeta primers were used for the PCR. Assay: immunoSEQ multiplex PCR; the TCRdb copy retains only in-frame clones and omits some. The data contain some 75,000 clones, about four fifths of them singletons. This sample is part of a study of cytomegalovirus exposure and HLA in healthy donors. Regarding the study as a whole: Listed as cytomegalovirus-associated were roughly 180 TCR beta chains.

V lost 4 bases to trimming and J lost 10 bases, with 12 bases between them. This CDR3 comprises 12 residues. The sequence was obtained from a man younger than 35 in good health and CMV-seropositive. This chain connects TRBV5-3 to TRBJ1-5; D unresolved. TRBV5-3 is an ORF; its function is uncertain. Sample: PBMCs. The DNA for the CDR3 is TGTGCCAGAAGCAATCCCGAGGGACCCCAGCATTTT. Residues: CARSNPEGPQHF.